The 12 T cell receptor beta chains below come from one sample, sequenced in a study of blood T cell repertoires in COVID-19. Here immunoSEQ multiplex PCR was the method, and the copy in TCRdb shows in-frame clones only, minus some. This table holds a few hundred thousand clones, around 84% found once. Material for sequencing was peripheral blood. These receptor sequences come from a woman in her sixties or seventies who had recovered from COVID-19.

The DNA for the CDR3 is TGTGCCTGGACCACCTCAGGGGACATCCCGGGAAACACCATATATTTT. Protein: CAWTTSGDIPGNTIYF. The rearrangement links TRBV30 to TRBJ1-3, with D perhaps matching TRBD1 (6 bases). The CDR3 consists of 16 residues. V was shortened by 4 bases and J by 4 bases, with 20 bases between the two germline ends. Germline V gives CDR1 GTSNPN, CDR2 SVGIG (reference sequence). Full variable domain (outside the CDR3, taken from reference TRBV30 and TRBJ1-3): SQTIHQWPATLVQPVGSPLSLECTVEGTSNPNLYWYRQAAGRGLQLLFYSVGIGQISSEVPQNLSASRPQDRQFILSSKKLLLSDSGFYLCAWTTSGDIPGNTIYFGEGSWLTVV.

The gene calls are TRBV18 and TRBJ2-2, with TRBD2 matching over 9 bases. Trimming at V came to 3 bases and at J to 1 base, leaving 3 bases not matched to a gene. Germline V lookup: CDR1 KGHSH, CDR2 LQKENI. The CDR3 contains 16 residues. The CDR3 sequence is CASSPVAGVNTGELFF. The CDR3 region has the DNA TGTGCCAGCTCACCTGTAGCGGGGGTGAACACCGGGGAGCTGTTTTTT.

This chain connects TRBV15 to TRBJ1-2; D call uncertain. Germline CDR1 is LNHNV and CDR2 is YYDKDF (reference sequence). The CDR3 covers 15 residues. Trimming left V 0 bases short and J 0 bases short, with 8 bases between. CDR3 nucleotides: TGTGCCACCAGCAGAGATGCAGACTCTAACTATGGCTACACCTTC. Translating gives CATSRDADSNYGYTF.

The chain employs TRBV15 and TRBJ2-3; D might be TRBD2 (5 bases). Trimming took off 3 bases at V and 2 bases at J, with 12 bases between the two ends. The CDR3 has 15 residues. Germline CDR1 LNHNV, CDR2 YYDKDF (reference sequence). The CDR3 region is CATSRGEGATDTQYF. In nucleotides, the CDR3 is TGTGCCACCAGCAGGGGAGAGGGAGCCACAGATACGCAGTATTTT.

In its sample, this clone was seen a few times. As DNA, the CDR3 is TGTGCCAGCAGCTTAGCGGGCGGGGGGAACTACGAGCAGTACTTC. As protein: CASSLAGGGNYEQYF. This chain uses TRBV7-2 with TRBJ2-7; 8 nucleotides match TRBD2. This CDR3 comprises 15 residues. CDR1 is SGHTA, CDR2 FQGNSA, per germline. Germline trimming cut 0 bases from V and 3 bases from J; bases unmatched to any gene: 4.

The gene calls are TRBV7-3 and TRBJ2-1, with a possible D match to TRBD1 (6 bases). Trimming cost V 9 bases and J 2 bases, with 17 bases left between them. The CDR3 covers 15 residues. CDR1 is SGHTA and CDR2 is FQGTGA in the germline V gene. The CDR3 protein is CASAYTGMAYNEQFF. In DNA, the CDR3 is TGTGCCAGTGCCTACACAGGGATGGCCTACAATGAGCAGTTCTTC.

The chain couples TRBV4-1 to TRBJ2-7; 11 bases fit TRBD1. This CDR3 comprises 16 residues. The germline CDR1 and CDR2 sequences are MGHRA and YSYEKL. V dropped 3 bases and J dropped 4; count of bases not matched to a gene: 8. The CDR3 spells CASSHRTGQGAYEQYF. The CDR3 DNA reads TGCGCCAGCAGCCACCGAACTGGACAGGGGGCTTACGAGCAGTACTTC.

The DNA of the CDR3 is TGTGCCAGCAGACTTACTTCAGGGGGCACTGGGGAGCTGTTTTTT. Protein: CASRLTSGGTGELFF. The chain recombines TRBV6-5 with TRBJ2-2; 8 bases map to TRBD1. Germline CDR1 is MNHEY and CDR2 is SVGAGI. This CDR3 is built from 15 residues. The V and J ends lost 6 bases and 8 bases, in that order; junction bases with no gene match: 11.

The chain is built from TRBV27 and TRBJ1-5; 8 bases agree with TRBD1. Germline assignment: CDR1 MNHEY and CDR2 SMNVEV (reference sequence). Trimming at V came to 4 bases and at J to 4 bases, leaving 6 bases not matched to a gene. The CDR3 length is 15 residues. The DNA of the CDR3 is TGTGCCAGCAGTTCCGGGACAGGAGTTAATCAGCCCCAGCATTTT. This sequence encodes CASSSGTGVNQPQHF.

This clone was counted a few times. J is TRBJ2-3 and V is TRBV2; D unresolved. V was cut by 3 bases and J by 6 bases, with 19 bases left in between. The CDR3 extends over 16 amino acids. Germline loops: CDR1 SNHLY, CDR2 FYNNEI. CDR3 protein: CASSEFDTLRPDTQYF. CDR3 in DNA: TGTGCCAGCAGTGAGTTCGACACCCTTCGGCCGGATACGCAGTATTTT.

The rearrangement links TRBV5-1 to TRBJ1-1; 10 bases agree with TRBD1. Germline CDR1 is SGHRS and CDR2 is YFSETQ. This CDR3 has 16 residues. V lost 4 bases, J lost 3 bases, and 9 bases stayed unmatched. CDR3 loop: CASSTGQGGRYTEAFF. The CDR3 region has the DNA TGCGCCAGCAGCACCGGACAGGGGGGCCGGTACACTGAAGCTTTCTTT.

The J gene is TRBJ2-1, the V gene TRBV10-3; 9 nucleotides match TRBD1. Trimming cost V 0 bases and J 6 bases; bases outside gene matches: 12. CDR3 length: 18 residues. CDR1 is ENHRY, CDR2 SYGVKD, per germline. CDR3 residues: CAISESSGDRDNVNEQFF. In DNA form, the CDR3 reads TGTGCCATCAGTGAGTCGAGTGGGGACAGGGATAACGTCAATGAGCAGTTCTTC.